These 29 T cell receptor beta chains came from one sample sequenced in a study of blood T cell repertoires in COVID-19. Assay: immunoSEQ multiplex PCR; the TCRdb copy retains only in-frame clones and omits some. The repertoire holds tens of thousands of clones, with more than 65% as singletons. Sequencing was performed on peripheral blood. The receptors stem from an older woman with acute or convalescent COVID-19.

The chain couples TRBV6-6 to TRBJ1-2; D is perhaps TRBD1 (5 bases). Germline CDR1 and CDR2: MNHNY and SVGAGI (reference sequence). This CDR3 has 11 amino acids. V lost 7 bases and J lost 8, with 11 bases in between. CDR3 nucleotide sequence: TGTGCCAGCACCTCCACAGGAGGCTACACCTTC. It translates to CASTSTGGYTF.

The rearrangement links TRBV6-5 to TRBJ1-1, with 7 bases that match TRBD1. Looked up from germline, CDR1 is MNHEY and CDR2 is SVGAGI. V was clipped by 5 bases and J by 5 bases; unmatched bases: 2. This CDR3 spans 12 amino acids. The CDR3 protein is CASSIQGTEAFF. The CDR3 nucleotides are TGTGCCAGCAGTATACAGGGGACTGAAGCTTTCTTT.

The chain uses TRBV3-1 (or the pseudogene TRBV3-2) and TRBJ1-6; D remains ambiguous. Trimming shortened V by 4 bases and J by 9 bases, and 10 bases separated the two germline ends. The V gene's germline CDR1 is LGHDT and CDR2 YNNKEL (reference sequence). This CDR3 is built from 13 residues. CDR3 in amino acids: CASSPVLGSPLHF. The CDR3 DNA reads as TGTGCCAGCAGCCCTGTCCTAGGTTCACCCCTCCACTTT.

The rearrangement uses TRBV6-1 and TRBJ2-3; 7 bases match TRBD2. From germline, CDR1 is MNHNS and CDR2 SASEGT. V dropped 1 base and J dropped 5; count of bases not matched to a gene: 6. The length of the CDR3 is 15 residues. In DNA, the CDR3 is TGTGCCAGCAGTGAAGTCTTTGCTAGCGGAGATACGCAGTATTTT. It specifies CASSEVFASGDTQYF.

Comment on this clone: A much larger clone is a single base away; this may be a read error. This sample includes further DNA sequences coding for the same CDR3. This chain uses TRBV9 with TRBJ1-2, with TRBD1 matching over 10 bases. This CDR3 region has 14 residues. The trim removed 2 bases at V and 2 bases at J, leaving 0 bases unmatched. Germline V gives CDR1 SGDLS, CDR2 YYNGEE. The CDR3 DNA is TGTGCCAGCAGCGTGGACAGGGGGAACTATGGCTACACCTTC. Protein product: CASSVDRGNYGYTF.

The chain joins TRBV6-6 to TRBJ2-7; D possibly corresponds to TRBD2 (7 bases). The CDR3 has 15 residues. V lost 7 bases and J lost 6, with 22 bases in between. Germline V CDR1 and CDR2: MNHNY, SVGAGI (reference sequence). CDR3 residues: CASTHMAAGAGEQYF. CDR3 bases: TGTGCCAGCACTCATATGGCCGCGGGGGCGGGCGAGCAGTACTTC.

V usage is TRBV19 and J usage is TRBJ2-2; 14 nucleotides align to TRBD2. Germline V gives CDR1 LNHDA, CDR2 SQIVND (reference sequence). The junction had 3 bases not matched to a gene; V was cut back by 6 bases and J by 6 bases. This CDR3 is 15 amino acids long. The CDR3 DNA is TGTGCCAGTAGGGGACTAGCGGGGGTATCCGGGGAGCTGTTTTTT. Protein product: CASRGLAGVSGELFF. The full variable domain, with the rest looked up from reference TRBV19 and TRBJ2-2, is DGGITQSPKYLFRKEGQNVTLSCEQNLNHDAMYWYRQDPGQGLRLIYYSQIVNDFQKGDIAEGYSVSREKKESFPLTVTSAQKNPTAFYLCASRGLAGVSGELFFGEGSRLTVL.

This clone was recorded once. The chain employs TRBV10-3 and TRBJ1-5, with TRBD1 identical over 7 bases. V gave up 6 bases and J gave up 0 bases; unmatched junction bases: 2. The germline CDR1 and CDR2 sequences are ENHRY and SYGVKD. The CDR3 is 14 amino acids. The CDR3 bases are TGTGCCATCAGGGGACAGTATAGCAATCAGCCCCAGCATTTT. Translated: CAIRGQYSNQPQHF.

The V and J genes are TRBV24-1 and TRBJ2-3; D remains ambiguous. CDR1 is KGHDR and CDR2 is SFDVKD in the germline V gene. The CDR3 consists of 15 residues. V lost 2 bases and J 0 bases, leaving 8 bases between the germline ends. The CDR3 is CATSDSPPSTDTQYF. The CDR3 coding sequence is TGTGCCACCAGTGATTCCCCCCCTAGCACAGATACGCAGTATTTT.

The rearrangement uses TRBV7-6 and TRBJ2-7; 10 bases match TRBD1. Trimming removed 0 bases from V and 3 bases from J; junction bases left unmatched: 11. CDR1 and CDR2 from the germline V gene are SGHVS and FNYEAQ. The CDR3 spans 18 residues. CDR3 sequence (DNA): TGTGCCAGCAGCTTAGCGCGTACTACCGGGACAGGGGTCTACGAGCAGTACTTC. The encoded protein is CASSLARTTGTGVYEQYF.

This clone showed up just once. V and J are TRBV19 and TRBJ2-1, with TRBD1 matching 10 bases. With 8 bases clipped from V and 5 bases from J, the junction kept 9 bases outside the gene matches. CDR1 and CDR2 from the germline V gene are LNHDA and SQIVND (reference sequence). This CDR3 comprises 15 residues. As DNA, the CDR3 is TGTGCCAGTTTTCCGGGACAGGGGCCTCACAATGAGCAGTTCTTC. It is translated as CASFPGQGPHNEQFF.

The chain links TRBV4-1 to TRBJ1-3; 11 bases match TRBD1. The J segment lost 0 bases and the V segment lost 2 bases, leaving 12 bases of the junction unmatched. The V gene's germline CDR1 is MGHRA and CDR2 YSYEKL. The CDR3 loop spans 20 amino acids. The CDR3 sequence: CASSQRGDRGANPSGNTIYF. The CDR3 DNA reads TGCGCCAGCAGCCAAAGGGGGGACAGGGGGGCAAATCCCTCTGGAAACACCATATATTTT.

This clone was seen a few times. This rearrangement joins TRBV9 to TRBJ2-6; D gene uncertain. This CDR3 has 15 residues. Looked up from germline, CDR1 is SGDLS and CDR2 is YYNGEE. Trimming left V 2 bases short and J 4 bases short, with 10 bases between. The CDR3 sequence is CASSVNLNGANVLTF. CDR3 DNA: TGTGCCAGCAGCGTGAACTTAAACGGGGCCAACGTCCTGACTTTC.

The chain combines TRBV24-1 with TRBJ2-2; maybe TRBD1 (6 bases). The CDR3 spans 16 residues. Germline V gene lookup returns CDR1 KGHDR and CDR2 SFDVKD. Trimming removed 3 bases at V and 4 bases at J, with 14 bases between. CDR3: CATSDVQGSITGELFF. The CDR3 DNA follows: TGTGCCACCAGTGATGTACAGGGTTCTATCACCGGGGAGCTGTTTTTT.

The J gene is TRBJ1-2, the V gene TRBV11-2, with 7 bases aligning to TRBD1. The CDR3 spans 15 residues. Germline-derived CDR1 and CDR2 are SGHAT and FQNNGV. Trimming cost V 2 bases and J 7 bases; bases outside gene matches: 10. As DNA, the CDR3 is TGTGCCAGCAGCTTAAGGGCAGGGGGGAGCGGTGGCTACACCTTC. Translated: CASSLRAGGSGGYTF. Using reference TRBV11-2 and TRBJ1-2 for the parts outside the CDR3, the full variable domain is EAGVAQSPRYKIIEKRQSVAFWCNPISGHATLYWYQQILGQGPKLLIQFQNNGVVDDSQLPKDRFSAERLKGVDSTLKIQPAKLEDSAVYLCASSLRAGGSGGYTFGSGTRLTVV.

The chain joins TRBV21-1 to TRBJ2-5; the table gives TRBD1 as D, unverified against the DNA. TRBV21-1 is a pseudogene. The CDR3 spans 19 residues. CDR3 loop: CASSKGPPRGRGNQETQYF. Here the CDR3 DNA reads TGTGCCAGCAGCAAAGGTCCCCCAAGGGGCAGGGGAAACCAAGAGACCCAGTACTTC.

This rearrangement joins TRBV2 to TRBJ2-1, with 9 bases that match TRBD1. The CDR3 extends over 16 amino acids. Germline V gives CDR1 SNHLY, CDR2 FYNNEI. Trimming at V came to 6 bases and at J to 7 bases, leaving 13 bases not matched to a gene. CDR3 in DNA: TGTGCCAGCAGGGCTACCCCGGGACAGGGAATAAATGAGCAGTTCTTC. Protein: CASRATPGQGINEQFF. Full variable domain (remainder filled in from reference TRBV2 and TRBJ2-1): EPEVTQTPSHQVTQMGQEVILRCVPISNHLYFYWYRQILGQKVEFLVSFYNNEISEKSEIFDDQFSVERPDGSNFTLKIRSTKLEDSAMYFCASRATPGQGINEQFFGPGTRLTVL.

The chain recombines TRBV7-8 with TRBJ1-4; D is possibly TRBD1 (5 bases). Germline CDR1 reads SGHVS; CDR2 reads FQNEAQ. Trimming left V 1 base short and J 5 bases short, with 11 bases between. The CDR3 consists of 15 residues. In DNA, the CDR3 is TGTGCCAGCAGCTTAGGGGGGGGTTCGAATGAAAAACTGTTTTTT. Translation: CASSLGGGSNEKLFF.

With respect to this clone: Other DNA sequences from this sample encode an identical CDR3 as well. This chain links TRBV6-5 with TRBJ1-5; no reliable D call. Between the trimmed V and J ends, which lost 4 bases and 0 bases, there was a span of 4 bases. Per germline, CDR1 MNHEY and CDR2 SVGAGI. CDR3 length equals 13 residues. CDR3: CASSSVSNQPQHF. DNA of the CDR3: TGTGCCAGCAGTTCAGTTAGCAATCAGCCCCAGCATTTT.

This chain joins TRBV13 and TRBJ2-5, with a possible D match to TRBD1 (6 bases). The CDR3 loop spans 18 amino acids. CDR1 PRHDT and CDR2 FYEKMQ come from the germline V gene (reference sequence). Trimming left V 5 bases short and J 0 bases short, with 22 bases between. The chain's CDR3 is CASSPVKTGTMNQETQYF. CDR3 bases: TGTGCCAGCAGCCCTGTTAAGACAGGTACGATGAACCAAGAGACCCAGTACTTC.

This clone has more than one count but fewer than ten. This rearrangement joins TRBV3-1 (or the pseudogene TRBV3-2) to TRBJ2-7; tentative D call: TRBD2 (6 bases). Between the trimmed V and J ends, which lost 4 bases and 7 bases, there was a span of 11 bases. Germline CDR1 reads LGHDT; CDR2 reads YNNKEL (reference sequence). The CDR3 contains 12 residues. The CDR3 protein is CASSLWGGEQYF. Here the CDR3 DNA reads TGTGCCAGCAGCCTCTGGGGAGGTGAGCAGTACTTC.

V is TRBV20-1 and J is TRBJ2-3; D might be TRBD1 (6 bases). V was clipped by 5 bases and J by 9 bases, with 12 bases between them. Germline V gene data show CDR1 as DFQATT and CDR2 as SNEGSKA (reference sequence). The length of the CDR3 is 11 residues. CDR3 sequence: CSAWQGSTQYF. DNA of the CDR3: TGCAGTGCTTGGCAGGGGTCCACGCAGTATTTT.

The chain links TRBV7-3 to TRBJ2-1; 9 bases align to TRBD1. The CDR3 runs 14 residues. The ends lost 6 bases at V and 7 bases at J; junction bases unmatched: 7. Germline V CDR1 and CDR2: SGHTA, FQGTGA. The CDR3 DNA follows: TGTGCCAGCAGTCCCGGGACAGGGACAAATGAGCAGTTCTTC. Encoded protein: CASSPGTGTNEQFF.

This clone occurred once. The chain combines TRBV7-9 with TRBJ1-2; 7 nucleotides match TRBD1. V lost 5 bases to trimming and J lost 2 bases; unmatched junction nucleotides: 11. The CDR3 runs to 16 residues. Germline V lookup: CDR1 SEHNR, CDR2 FQNEAQ (reference sequence). CDR3 in amino acids: CASSLNLRGMNYGYTF. CDR3 DNA: TGTGCCAGCAGCCTAAACCTCAGGGGGATGAACTATGGCTACACCTTC.

V gene TRBV4-2 combines with J gene TRBJ2-1; the match to TRBD2 covers 8 bases. Trimming at V came to 2 bases and at J to 6 bases, leaving 15 bases not matched to a gene. CDR1 and CDR2 (germline): LGHNA, YNFKEQ. The length of the CDR3 is 18 residues. Written as DNA, the CDR3 is TGTGCCAGCAGCCAACAGGAGGTGGCTAGCGGGTCGGGCAATGAGCAGTTCTTC. Its translation is CASSQQEVASGSGNEQFF.

The chain combines TRBV29-1 with TRBJ1-1, with D unclear. The CDR3 sequence is 13 residues long. Germline loops: CDR1 SQVTM, CDR2 ANQGSEA. The CDR3 DNA reads as TGCAGTGCGACCCGGACGGGAAACACTGAAGCTTTCTTT. This gives the protein CSATRTGNTEAFF.

The chain has TRBV12-3 or TRBV12-4 and TRBJ2-3, with 7 bases aligning to TRBD2. The CDR3 is made up of 13 amino acids. The J segment lost 1 base and the V segment lost 6 bases, leaving 1 base of the junction unmatched. DNA for the CDR3: TGTGCCAGCAGAAGCGGGGGCACAGATACGCAGTATTTT. Protein: CASRSGGTDTQYF.

As for this clone: This sample includes further DNA sequences coding for the same CDR3. The rearrangement uses TRBV10-1 and TRBJ2-1; D not certain. V lost 0 bases and J 1 base, leaving 4 bases between the germline ends. CDR1 and CDR2 (germline): WNHNN, SYGVQD (reference sequence). The length of the CDR3 is 14 residues. DNA for the CDR3: TGCGCCAGCAGTGAGTCGGCTTCCTACAATGAGCAGTTCTTC. Translating it yields CASSESASYNEQFF.

CDR3 in DNA: TGTGCCAGCAGCTTCCGACAGGGGGCCGGGGAGCAGTACTTC. It is translated as CASSFRQGAGEQYF. This chain uses TRBV5-5 with TRBJ2-7, with TRBD1 identical over 10 bases. This CDR3 is 14 amino acids long. Germline V gene sequence: CDR1 SGHKS, CDR2 YYEKEE (reference sequence). The ends lost 2 bases at V and 7 bases at J; junction bases unmatched: 6.